Shown below are 29 T cell receptor beta chains from a single sample sequenced in a study of cytomegalovirus exposure and HLA in healthy donors. The PCR contained 60 Vbeta and 13 Jbeta primers. Measured with immunoSEQ multiplex PCR; TCRdb has only the in-frame clones, and not every one. The repertoire includes 150,000 to 200,000 clones, about 75% of them detected once, and 11% to 15% sits in the top ten. Sequences were obtained from PBMCs. These receptors all stem from a man between 50 and 59 years old in good health and CMV-seropositive.

This chain uses TRBV6-5 with TRBJ2-3, with a possible D match to TRBD1 (7 bases). The CDR3 consists of 15 residues. V was pared by 2 bases and J by 5 bases, with 14 bases between. Germline V gene lookup returns CDR1 MNHEY and CDR2 SVGAGI. DNA for the CDR3: TGTGCCAGCAGTTACGGAGGGGGCGCAAAAGATACGCAGTATTTT. Protein product: CASSYGGGAKDTQYF.

The chain combines TRBV5-1 with TRBJ2-7; weak D call: TRBD2 (6 bases). Deletions cut 1 base from V and 5 bases from J, with 7 bases between. The germline gives CDR1 SGHRS, CDR2 YFSETQ. The CDR3 is 12 residues long. This chain's CDR3 is CASSLPSDEQYF. The CDR3 DNA sequence: TGCGCCAGCAGCTTGCCTAGCGACGAGCAGTACTTC.

The chain combines TRBV9 with TRBJ2-5, with TRBD1 as a possible D gene (6 bases). The CDR3 contains 16 residues. The germline V gene encodes CDR1 SGDLS and CDR2 YYNGEE. V was clipped by 2 bases and J by 4 bases, with 18 bases between them. CDR3 nucleotides: TGTGCCAGCAGCGTCTACAGGGTGAGGCTGGGAGAGACCCAGTACTTC. As protein: CASSVYRVRLGETQYF. The whole variable domain, filled in from reference TRBV9 and TRBJ2-5, reads DSGVTQTPKHLITATGQRVTLRCSPRSGDLSVYWYQQSLDQGLQFLIQYYNGEERAKGNILERFSAQQFPDLHSELNLSSLELGDSALYFCASSVYRVRLGETQYFGPGTRLLVL.

V gene TRBV29-1 combines with J gene TRBJ1-1; 8 nucleotides agree with TRBD1. Germline CDR1 is SQVTM and CDR2 is ANQGSEA. There are 11 residues in the CDR3. The CDR3 is CSGQGNTEAFF. CDR3 nucleotide sequence: TGCAGTGGACAGGGGAACACTGAAGCTTTCTTT. The variable domain in full, with the rest retrieved from reference TRBV29-1 and TRBJ1-1, is SAVISQKPSRDICQRGTSLTIQCQVDSQVTMMFWYRQQPGQSLTLIATANQGSEATYESGFVIDKFPISRPNLTFSTLTVSNMSPEDSSIYLCSGQGNTEAFFGQGTRLTVV.

The V and J genes are TRBV7-2 and TRBJ2-5; TRBD2 matches at 10 bases. This CDR3 has 17 amino acids. Trimming at V came to 5 bases and at J to 5 bases, leaving 14 bases not matched to a gene. In germline, CDR1 is SGHTA, CDR2 FQGNSA. The CDR3, as DNA: TGTGCCAGCAGCCCAGCAGCGGTACTAGCGGGGAGGGAGACCCAGTACTTC. It codes for CASSPAAVLAGRETQYF.

This clone was seen a few times. The chain links TRBV7-2 to TRBJ2-7, with D tentatively TRBD2 (5 bases). The CDR3 is 13 residues long. Germline values: CDR1 SGHTA, CDR2 FQGNSA. V lost 7 bases, J lost 5 bases, and 15 bases lay in between. The CDR3 loop is CASNLGGLHEQYF. CDR3 bases: TGTGCCAGCAACCTGGGCGGGCTCCACGAGCAGTACTTC.

The chain links TRBV20-1 to TRBJ1-2; D possibly corresponds to TRBD1 (6 bases). This CDR3 contains 10 residues. V was pared by 6 bases and J by 10 bases, with 12 bases between. CDR1 is DFQATT and CDR2 is SNEGSKA in the germline V gene (reference sequence). The DNA for the CDR3 is TGCAGTGCCATCGGACAGAACTACACCTTC. Translated: CSAIGQNYTF.

For the CDR3, the DNA is TGCGCCAGCAGCCCGACAGGACAAAGAGGGGATGAGCAGTTCTTC. It yields the protein CASSPTGQRGDEQFF. V gene TRBV4-3 combines with J gene TRBJ2-1; D is possibly TRBD1 (6 bases). The V end lost 4 bases, the J end lost 8 bases, and 18 bases lay between the germline ends. The CDR3 has 15 residues. The V gene's germline CDR1 is LGHNA and CDR2 YSLEER.

This chain links TRBV2 with TRBJ1-2; D remains ambiguous. CDR1 is SNHLY, CDR2 FYNNEI, per germline. The CDR3 runs to 15 residues. V lost 0 bases and J lost 8, with 16 bases in between. CDR3: CASSEALRAAGGYTF. CDR3 nucleotides: TGTGCCAGCAGTGAAGCATTGAGGGCAGCGGGGGGCTACACCTTC.

The rearrangement links TRBV11-2 to TRBJ1-6; D remains unclear. Germline-derived CDR1 and CDR2 are SGHAT and FQNNGV. Trimming removed 5 bases at V and 9 bases at J, with 11 bases between. There are 13 residues in the CDR3. DNA of the CDR3: TGTGCCAGCAGCCCGGGAGTGAGTTCACCCCTCCACTTT. This translates into CASSPGVSSPLHF. Drawing the rest from reference TRBV11-2 and TRBJ1-6, the complete variable domain is EAGVAQSPRYKIIEKRQSVAFWCNPISGHATLYWYQQILGQGPKLLIQFQNNGVVDDSQLPKDRFSAERLKGVDSTLKIQPAKLEDSAVYLCASSPGVSSPLHFGNGTRLTVT.

This clone was counted between two and nine times. The CDR3 sequence: CASSLIAGSISGYTF. The CDR3, as DNA: TGTGCCAGCAGCTTAATTGCAGGATCCATCTCAGGCTACACCTTC. V usage is TRBV7-2 and J usage is TRBJ1-2; D ambiguous. Looked up from germline, CDR1 is SGHTA and CDR2 is FQGNSA. The V gene lost 2 bases and the J gene lost 8 bases, with 18 bases spanning the gap. The CDR3 length is 15 residues.

The chain carries TRBV27 and TRBJ1-4; the D is unclear. The V and J ends lost 1 base and 8 bases respectively, with 11 bases between them. The CDR3 extends over 14 amino acids. The germline gives CDR1 MNHEY, CDR2 SMNVEV (reference sequence). CDR3 amino acids: CASSLWSHSEKLFF. The CDR3 coding sequence is TGTGCCAGCAGTTTATGGAGCCACTCCGAAAAACTGTTTTTT. The entire variable domain, with the rest obtained from reference TRBV27 and TRBJ1-4, is as follows: EAQVTQNPRYLITVTGKKLTVTCSQNMNHEYMSWYRQDPGLGLRQIYYSMNVEVTDKGDVPEGYKVSRKEKRNFPLILESPSPNQTSLYFCASSLWSHSEKLFFGSGTQLSVL.

The chain couples TRBV5-4 to TRBJ2-7; a weak D match, TRBD1 (6 bases). Germline V gene lookup returns CDR1 SGHNT and CDR2 YYREEE (reference sequence). The CDR3 contains 16 residues. V lost 4 bases, J lost 2 bases, and 19 bases lay in between. The CDR3 loop reads CASSPPGQGRAYEQYF. In nucleotides, the CDR3 is TGTGCCAGCAGCCCCCCTGGCCAGGGGCGTGCCTACGAGCAGTACTTC.

This clone was recorded a few times. This rearrangement joins TRBV2 to TRBJ1-1; the D gene is possibly TRBD1 (5 bases). This CDR3 is 12 amino acids long. Trimming shortened V by 5 bases and J by 3 bases, and 7 bases separated the two germline ends. From germline, CDR1 is SNHLY and CDR2 FYNNEI. CDR3 bases: TGTGCCAGCAGTAGACAGTACACTGAAGCTTTCTTT. Its translation is CASSRQYTEAFF.

The chain combines TRBV7-6 with TRBJ2-2; 7 nucleotides line up with TRBD2. Germline-derived CDR1 and CDR2 are SGHVS and FNYEAQ. J gave up 7 bases and V 7 bases, and 12 bases lay outside the gene matches. This CDR3 comprises 15 residues. The CDR3 reads CASTPREGMVGELFF. As DNA, the CDR3 is TGTGCCAGCACCCCAAGGGAGGGGATGGTCGGGGAGCTGTTTTTT.

The chain combines TRBV6-1 with TRBJ2-5; D perhaps matches TRBD2 (5 bases). Germline V gene lookup returns CDR1 MNHNS and CDR2 SASEGT. This CDR3 region has 15 residues. Trimming left V 6 bases short and J 3 bases short, with 17 bases between. CDR3 sequence reads: CASSPTAEAKETQYF. CDR3 nucleotides: TGTGCCAGCAGCCCAACGGCGGAGGCCAAAGAGACCCAGTACTTC.

This chain joins TRBV7-9 and TRBJ2-7; a possible D gene is TRBD2 (6 bases). The CDR3 is 12 amino acids. With 3 bases removed from V and 6 bases from J, the gap between germline ends came to 9 bases. CDR1 is SEHNR and CDR2 is FQNEAQ in the germline V gene (reference sequence). CDR3 amino acids: CASSLAEGEQYV. The CDR3 nucleotides read TGTGCCAGCAGCTTGGCGGAGGGCGAGCAGTACGTC.

The chain uses TRBV28 and TRBJ2-5, with a tentative D call TRBD2 (6 bases). CDR3 length equals 15 residues. V was trimmed by 1 base and J by 5 bases, leaving 14 bases between them. Germline V lookup: CDR1 MDHEN, CDR2 SYDVKM. Here the CDR3 DNA reads TGTGCCAGCAGTTTATCGAGGAGGGGACGGGAGACCCAGTACTTC. Protein sequence: CASSLSRRGRETQYF.

The J gene is TRBJ2-7, the V gene TRBV4-1; TRBD2 matches 7 bases. CDR3 length equals 16 residues. CDR1 MGHRA and CDR2 YSYEKL come from the germline V gene. V gave up 3 bases and J gave up 2 bases; unmatched junction bases: 10. The CDR3 protein is CASSHRSGATPYEQYF. The CDR3 DNA follows: TGCGCCAGCAGCCATCGCAGCGGGGCGACTCCCTACGAGCAGTACTTC.

The chain couples TRBV7-9 to TRBJ2-1; D may be TRBD1 (6 bases). CDR1 is SEHNR and CDR2 is FQNEAQ in the germline V gene (reference sequence). Trimming removed 6 bases from V and 3 bases from J, with 12 bases in between. The CDR3 contains 14 residues. The CDR3 protein is CASRPGTNYNEQFF. CDR3 DNA: TGTGCCAGCAGACCCGGGACAAACTACAATGAGCAGTTCTTC.

This clone was counted once. The J gene is TRBJ1-1, the V gene TRBV7-2; perhaps TRBD1 as D (6 bases). CDR3 length equals 14 residues. Germline-derived CDR1 and CDR2 are SGHTA and FQGNSA. V shed 1 base and J shed 4 bases, with 10 bases lying between them. The CDR3 is CASSLGRGATEAFF. In nucleotides, the CDR3 is TGTGCCAGCAGCTTAGGCAGGGGCGCCACTGAAGCTTTCTTT.

This clone turned up a few times. V and J are TRBV10-3 and TRBJ2-1; 14 bases map to TRBD2. After removal of 5 bases from V and 0 bases from J, the junction contained 9 bases not matched to a gene. The CDR3 loop spans 19 amino acids. CDR1 is ENHRY, CDR2 SYGVKD, per germline. CDR3: CAISPSGLAGESSYNEQFF. In DNA form, the CDR3 reads TGTGCCATCAGTCCTTCGGGACTAGCGGGGGAAAGCTCCTACAATGAGCAGTTCTTC.

The V gene is TRBV29-1, the J gene TRBJ1-2; the D gene is possibly TRBD1 (5 bases). The CDR3 length is 14 residues. Trimming removed 7 bases at V and 7 bases at J, with 22 bases between. CDR1 and CDR2 (germline): SQVTM, ANQGSEA. The CDR3 reads CSDHLGGGRRGYTF. CDR3 DNA sequence: TGCAGCGACCATCTGGGGGGAGGGCGGCGTGGCTACACCTTC.

This clone turned up a few times. The chain is built from TRBV5-1 and TRBJ2-3; tentative D call: TRBD2 (7 bases). The V end lost 7 bases, the J end lost 6 bases, and 12 bases lay between the germline ends. CDR1 SGHRS and CDR2 YFSETQ come from the germline V gene. This CDR3 contains 12 residues. In DNA form, the CDR3 reads TGCGCCAGCGGGGGGGCCGAGGATACGCAGTATTTT. This translates into CASGGAEDTQYF.

In this sample, this clone turned up once. V usage is TRBV6-1 and J usage is TRBJ2-7; no reliable D call. CDR1 and CDR2 (germline): MNHNS, SASEGT. V lost 1 base and J 4 bases, leaving 5 bases between the germline ends. This CDR3 has 12 amino acids. In DNA, the CDR3 is TGTGCCAGCAGTGAAGTGCGGTACGAGCAGTACGTC. Amino acid sequence: CASSEVRYEQYV.

The genes are TRBV5-1 and TRBJ1-1; D may be TRBD1 (6 bases). This CDR3 spans 15 amino acids. V lost 6 bases and J 4 bases, leaving 19 bases between the germline ends. Germline V gives CDR1 SGHRS, CDR2 YFSETQ. CDR3 protein: CASTPHLTGTTEAFF. CDR3 bases: TGCGCCAGCACCCCACATCTCACAGGGACCACTGAAGCTTTCTTT. Variable domain in full (rest from reference TRBV5-1 and TRBJ1-1): KAGVTQTPRYLIKTRGQQVTLSCSPISGHRSVSWYQQTPGQGLQFLFEYFSETQRNKGNFPGRFSGRQFSNSRSEMNVSTLELGDSALYLCASTPHLTGTTEAFFGQGTRLTVV.

V gene TRBV11-2 combines with J gene TRBJ2-1; 10 positions match TRBD1. Germline lookup yields CDR1 SGHAT and CDR2 FQNNGV. Unmatched junction bases numbered 7, after V lost 1 base and J lost 7 bases. The CDR3 consists of 16 residues. CDR3 in DNA: TGTGCCAGCAGCTTAGTGGACAGGGGGGCGAGTAATGAGCAGTTCTTC. It yields the protein CASSLVDRGASNEQFF.

This chain joins TRBV7-9 and TRBJ1-2; TRBD1 matches 7 bases. The CDR3 runs 15 residues. The junction had 11 bases not matched to a gene; V was cut back by 5 bases and J by 5 bases. CDR1 and CDR2 from the germline V gene are SEHNR and FQNEAQ (reference sequence). The DNA of the CDR3 is TGTGCCAGCAGCCCAGGACAGGCAAGCGCTTATGGCTACACCTTC. Amino acid sequence: CASSPGQASAYGYTF.

This chain uses TRBV11-2 with TRBJ2-3, with TRBD2 identical over 13 bases. V shed 1 base and J 0 bases; nucleotides not matched to a gene: 7. This CDR3 contains 19 residues. Per the germline V gene, CDR1 is SGHAT and CDR2 is FQNNGV. CDR3 region: CASSLVRRLAGGSTDTQYF. The DNA for the CDR3 is TGTGCCAGCAGCTTAGTCAGGAGACTAGCGGGGGGAAGCACAGATACGCAGTATTTT.